This T cell receptor beta chain was observed in a study of molecular identifiers for immune sequencing clone quantification. Study overall: Replicate experiments took RNA from around 18,000 or 91,000 naive CD8 cells, divided it five ways and sequenced four.

Sorted cell numbers of about 19,000 to 1,000,000, with 10%, 30% or 50% RNA, served as input for naive CD8 libraries. TCRdb used MiXCR to reprocess the PCR reads, holding one entry per CDR3 protein. This sample has roughly 320,000 distinct CDR3 sequences; about 23% occur once, and the top ten carry approximately 0.74%. This CDR3 has 15 amino acids. The V and J ends lost 5 bases and 0 bases, in that order; junction bases with no gene match: 2. In germline, CDR1 is SEHNR, CDR2 FQNEAQ (reference sequence). This TCR was recovered from a human donor in good health. Some libraries in this study had Jurkat cell RNA spiked in. The genes are TRBV7-9 and TRBJ2-3; 10 bases agree with TRBD2. Sequenced input: naive CD8+ T cells from blood, with Jurkat cell RNA spiked in. Subset given: FACS-sorted CD8+CD4-CCR7+CD45RA+ naive T cells. The CDR3 coding sequence is TGTGCCAGCAGCCCTAGCGGGAGAAGCACAGATACGCAGTATTTT. It is translated as CASSPSGRSTDTQYF.